The 9 T cell receptor beta chains below come from one sample, sequenced in a study of blood T cells in healthy people across ages. Together with a sample-barcoded 5' primer, a J-beta primer mix was included in a second PCR lasting about 6 to 11 cycles. TCRdb recomputed calls from the 5' RACE reads with MiXCR, one row per CDR3 protein. The sample lists about 800,000 distinct CDR3 sequences, around a quarter seen once, with around 3.6% in the top ten. The same sample was also studied in work on T cells of mothers and their children.

What was sequenced was blood. Receptors originate from a boy under 18 in good health.

The rearrangement joins TRBV27 to TRBJ2-1, with 7 bases aligning to TRBD1. Germline V lookup: CDR1 MNHEY, CDR2 SMNVEV (reference sequence). The J segment lost 15 bases and the V segment lost 3 bases, leaving 8 bases of the junction unmatched. CDR3 length equals 12 residues. CDR3 nucleotide sequence: TGTGCCAGCAGTTTTTCAGGGGGTGACATGTTCTTC. This sequence encodes CASSFSGGDMFF.

This clonotype appeared a few times. V gene TRBV7-2 combines with J gene TRBJ2-2; 7 nucleotides agree with TRBD2. The germline CDR1 and CDR2 sequences are SGHTA and FQGNSA. The CDR3 totals 14 residues. V was pared by 4 bases and J by 4 bases, with 3 bases of the junction left unmatched. The CDR3 nucleotides are TGTGCCAGCAGCTGGGGGGGGTCCACCGGGGAGCTGTTTTTT. Protein sequence: CASSWGGSTGELFF.

This clonotype came up many times. The chain carries TRBV5-1 and TRBJ2-7; D uncertain. Between the trimmed V and J ends, which lost 4 bases and 0 bases, there was a span of 11 bases. Germline assignment: CDR1 SGHRS and CDR2 YFSETQ. This CDR3 has 14 amino acids. CDR3 DNA sequence: TGCGCCAGCAGCCCGTATCGAAGCTCCTACGAGCAGTACTTC. It encodes CASSPYRSSYEQYF.

J is TRBJ2-5 and V is TRBV28; 10 nucleotides line up with TRBD1. The J call is uncertain, as TRBJ2-7 better fits the DNA end. This CDR3 is 15 amino acids long. From germline, CDR1 is MDHEN and CDR2 SYDVKM. As DNA, the CDR3 is TGTGCCAGCAGTCTCGCCGGGACAGGGGCCTTCGAGCAGTACTTC. It translates to CASSLAGTGAFEQYF.

The genes are TRBV7-8 and TRBJ1-4; 8 positions match TRBD1. Germline CDR1 reads SGHVS; CDR2 reads FQNEAQ. The V segment lost 5 bases and the J segment 6 bases; nucleotides outside the gene matches: 11. This CDR3 spans 16 amino acids. Written as DNA, the CDR3 is TGTGCCAGCAGCCCCAGTCCAGGGGGCGCGTATGAAAAACTGTTTTTT. Its translation is CASSPSPGGAYEKLFF.

This clonotype was counted between two and nine times. This chain uses TRBV25-1 with TRBJ2-5, with a possible D match to TRBD1 (5 bases). The end of the DNA is better explained by TRBJ2-7, so the J call may be wrong. The CDR3 is 15 amino acids. Germline V gene sequence: CDR1 MGHDK, CDR2 SYGVNS. In DNA form, the CDR3 reads TGTGCCAGCAGTGCACCACAGGACCTCTTATACGAGCAGTACTTC. Protein product: CASSAPQDLLYEQYF.

V is TRBV28 and J is TRBJ2-7; 9 nucleotides line up with TRBD1. In germline, CDR1 is MDHEN, CDR2 SYDVKM. CDR3 length: 13 residues. Trimming at V came to 7 bases and at J to 3 bases, leaving 4 bases not matched to a gene. The CDR3 loop is CASTADRGYEQYF. For the CDR3, the DNA is TGTGCCAGCACTGCGGACAGGGGCTACGAGCAGTACTTC.

In this sample, this clonotype turned up a few times. This rearrangement joins TRBV29-1 to TRBJ2-1; D unclear. V was trimmed by 4 bases and J by 7 bases, leaving 17 bases between them. The CDR3 spans 14 residues. Germline V lookup: CDR1 SQVTM, CDR2 ANQGSEA. In nucleotides, the CDR3 is TGCAGCGTTGCGCACGACTTGATGGGGAATGAGCAGTTCTTC. Translating it yields CSVAHDLMGNEQFF.

The sample holds a few counts of this clonotype. The V and J genes are TRBV5-1 and TRBJ2-5; 9 bases are shared with TRBD1. The end of the DNA fits TRBJ2-7 better, so the J call may be wrong. The germline CDR1 and CDR2 sequences are SGHRS and YFSETQ. CDR3 length: 14 residues. This CDR3 is CASSLTGGIYEQYF. DNA of the CDR3: TGCGCCAGCAGCTTGACAGGGGGCATATACGAGCAGTACTTC.